These 29 T cell receptor beta chains came from one sample sequenced in a study of early T cells in non-severe SARS-CoV-2 infection. TCRdb analysed the 5' RACE reads with MiXCR anew, one entry per CDR3 protein. The table includes around 77,000 distinct CDR3 sequences, more than 14% detected once. The sample here was whole blood, taken at baseline. The source is an adult who was a healthcare worker with PCR-confirmed SARS-CoV-2 infection or an uninfected control (not recorded which).

This clonotype has more than one count but fewer than ten. The chain links TRBV6-5 to TRBJ1-1; D not resolved. V lost 1 base and J 3 bases, leaving 6 bases between the germline ends. Germline V gene data show CDR1 as MNHEY and CDR2 as SVGAGI. The CDR3 spans 13 residues. CDR3 amino acids: CASSYYGYTEAFF. CDR3 bases: TGTGCCAGCAGTTACTATGGGTACACTGAAGCTTTCTTT.

This clonotype was seen a few times. The chain joins TRBV25-1 to TRBJ2-5; 8 positions agree with TRBD2. The germline V gene has CDR1 MGHDK and CDR2 SYGVNS. The trim removed 5 bases at V and 0 bases at J, leaving 8 bases unmatched. CDR3 length: 16 amino acids. The CDR3 nucleotides are TGTGCCAGCAGTCCTCGGACTAGCCTACACCAAGAGACCCAGTACTTC. It translates to CASSPRTSLHQETQYF.

This sequence joins TRBV18 and TRBJ2-7, with 8 bases fitting TRBD2. V lost 6 bases to trimming and J lost 1 base; unmatched junction nucleotides: 5. Looked up from germline, CDR1 is KGHSH and CDR2 is LQKENI. This CDR3 has 14 residues. The CDR3 nucleotides read TGTGCCAGCTCGGTCGGACTAGCTTCCTACGAGCAGTACTTC. Translating it yields CASSVGLASYEQYF.

Many counts were recorded for this clonotype. V is TRBV6-1 and J is TRBJ1-5; D gene unclear. The CDR3 sequence is 14 residues long. Trimming shortened V by 1 base and J by 2 bases, and 6 bases separated the two germline ends. CDR1 is MNHNS, CDR2 SASEGT, per germline. As DNA, the CDR3 is TGTGCCAGCAGTGAAGGGGCGGGCAATCAGCCCCAGCATTTT. Amino acid sequence: CASSEGAGNQPQHF.

J is TRBJ2-5 and V is TRBV9, with D tentatively TRBD1 (6 bases). CDR3 length equals 14 residues. The V gene's germline CDR1 is SGDLS and CDR2 YYNGEE. V was trimmed by 2 bases and J by 4 bases, leaving 12 bases between them. For the CDR3, the DNA is TGTGCCAGCAGCGTGAGTACAGGGAGAGAGACCCAGTACTTC. Translation: CASSVSTGRETQYF.

The chain employs TRBV7-2 and TRBJ2-3; 15 bases line up with TRBD2. After removal of 5 bases from V and 3 bases from J, the junction contained 3 bases not matched to a gene. The CDR3 has 16 amino acids. The germline gives CDR1 SGHTA, CDR2 FQGNSA. The CDR3 sequence: CASSTGLAGGTDTQYF. CDR3 sequence (DNA): TGTGCCAGCAGCACTGGACTAGCGGGAGGGACAGATACGCAGTATTTT. Complete variable domain (other parts from reference TRBV7-2 and TRBJ2-3): GAGVSQSPSNKVTEKGKDVELRCDPISGHTALYWYRQSLGQGLEFLIYFQGNSAPDKSGLPSDRFSAERTGGSVSTLTIQRTQQEDSAVYLCASSTGLAGGTDTQYFGPGTRLTVL.

This clonotype has a handful of counts. This chain joins TRBV20-1 and TRBJ2-7; a possible D gene is TRBD2 (6 bases). The CDR3 loop spans 12 amino acids. V lost 3 bases and J 8 bases, leaving 14 bases between the germline ends. From germline, CDR1 is DFQATT and CDR2 SNEGSKA (reference sequence). This CDR3 is CSASLTSRQQYF. CDR3 DNA sequence: TGCAGTGCTAGCCTGACTAGTAGGCAGCAGTACTTC.

This clonotype has only a few counts. This chain connects TRBV6-2 or TRBV6-3 to TRBJ2-7, with D perhaps matching TRBD2 (7 bases). The V and J ends lost 6 bases and 0 bases respectively, with 15 bases between them. The CDR3 runs to 15 residues. CDR1 MNHEY and CDR2 SVGEGT come from the germline V gene. The CDR3 spells CASSFPGGLSYEQYF. The CDR3 bases are TGTGCCAGCAGCTTCCCGGGGGGCCTCTCCTACGAGCAGTACTTC.

This clonotype was seen repeatedly, ten times or more. The chain employs TRBV2 and TRBJ2-6; D is unclear. V was pared by 7 bases and J by 1 base, with 11 bases between. Germline V gene data show CDR1 as SNHLY and CDR2 as FYNNEI. This CDR3 has 15 amino acids. The CDR3: CASTRPGSGANVLTF. Written as DNA, the CDR3 is TGTGCCAGCACGCGGCCAGGTTCTGGGGCCAACGTCCTGACTTTC. Full variable domain (rest looked up from reference TRBV2 and TRBJ2-6): EPEVTQTPSHQVTQMGQEVILRCVPISNHLYFYWYRQILGQKVEFLVSFYNNEISEKSEIFDDQFSVERPDGSNFTLKIRSTKLEDSAMYFCASTRPGSGANVLTFGAGSRLTVL.

The chain links TRBV18 to TRBJ1-6, with 8 positions matching TRBD1. Trimming took 6 bases from V and 0 from J; bases not matched to a gene: 4. Germline loops: CDR1 KGHSH, CDR2 LQKENI. The length of the CDR3 is 16 residues. For the CDR3, the DNA is TGTGCCAGCTCGGACAGGGTGAGCTCCTATAATTCACCCCTCCACTTT. Translation: CASSDRVSSYNSPLHF.

The gene calls are TRBV16 and TRBJ2-5, with a possible D match to TRBD1 (5 bases). The V and J ends lost 2 bases and 5 bases respectively, with 9 bases between them. This CDR3 contains 13 residues. Per germline, CDR1 KGHSY and CDR2 FQNENV. In DNA form, the CDR3 reads TGTGCCAGCAGCCAACAGGGTACGGAGACCCAGTACTTC. This sequence encodes CASSQQGTETQYF.

This clonotype was recorded a few times. The rearrangement joins TRBV6-2 or TRBV6-3 to TRBJ2-6, with D uncertain. V lost 3 bases, J lost 0 bases, and 6 bases lay in between. Germline CDR1 reads MNHEY; CDR2 reads SVGEGT. The CDR3 totals 15 residues. CDR3 residues: CASSYRDSGANVLTF. CDR3 DNA: TGTGCCAGCAGTTATAGGGACTCTGGGGCCAACGTCCTGACTTTC.

This clonotype was seen a handful of times. Here the CDR3 DNA reads TGTGCCAGCAGCCACCTACAAGAGACCCAGTACTTC. This gives the protein CASSHLQETQYF. J is TRBJ2-5 and V is TRBV3-1; no definite D call. Germline CDR1 is LGHDT and CDR2 is YNNKEL (reference sequence). This CDR3 comprises 12 residues. V dropped 3 bases and J dropped 2 bases, with 4 bases sitting between them.

The CDR3: CASSPGGAGQETQYF. The CDR3 DNA sequence: TGTGCCAGCAGCCCCGGGGGAGCGGGGCAAGAGACCCAGTACTTC. The rearrangement links TRBV7-3 to TRBJ2-5; 7 bases match TRBD2. The CDR3 totals 15 residues. V was clipped by 5 bases and J by 2 bases; unmatched bases: 8. CDR1 is SGHTA and CDR2 is FQGTGA in the germline V gene.

CDR3 DNA sequence: TGTGCCAGCAGGATGGGGGGGCGCGGCTATGGCTACACCTTC. Its translation is CASRMGGRGYGYTF. The chain recombines TRBV25-1 with TRBJ1-2, with D possibly TRBD1 on 6 matching bases. Germline values: CDR1 MGHDK, CDR2 SYGVNS. V lost 6 bases and J 4 bases, leaving 15 bases between the germline ends. This CDR3 is built from 14 residues.

This chain joins TRBV28 and TRBJ2-7, with a weak D call TRBD2 (6 bases). CDR1 and CDR2 (germline): MDHEN, SYDVKM. This CDR3 contains 18 residues. V lost 2 bases and J 3 bases, leaving 23 bases between the germline ends. CDR3 amino acids: CASSLGGVIRVSLYEQYF. The CDR3 DNA sequence: TGTGCCAGCAGTTTAGGAGGGGTCATCAGGGTTTCCCTCTACGAGCAGTACTTC.

This clonotype was observed a handful of times. In DNA, the CDR3 is TGTGCCAGCAGCCGGACAGGGGGCAACACAGATACGCAGTATTTT. It is translated as CASSRTGGNTDTQYF. The chain couples TRBV7-9 to TRBJ2-3; 11 positions match TRBD1. V lost 5 bases, J lost 2 bases, and 3 bases stayed unmatched. The V gene's germline CDR1 is SEHNR and CDR2 FQNEAQ (reference sequence). The CDR3 is made up of 15 amino acids.

The sample holds a few counts of this clonotype. The gene calls are TRBV6-1 and TRBJ2-1, with D maybe TRBD2 (6 bases). Germline V gene sequence: CDR1 MNHNS, CDR2 SASEGT. The CDR3 is 14 residues long. V was trimmed by 11 bases and J by 1 base, leaving 15 bases between them. CDR3 in amino acids: CAGSLAESYNEQFF. The CDR3 bases are TGTGCCGGTTCTTTAGCGGAGTCCTACAATGAGCAGTTCTTC.

This clonotype has just a few counts. The genes are TRBV28 and TRBJ2-3; D is undetermined. V lost 4 bases and J 4 bases, leaving 12 bases between the germline ends. This CDR3 is built from 14 residues. Germline V gene data show CDR1 as MDHEN and CDR2 as SYDVKM. CDR3 nucleotides: TGTGCCAGCAGTTACCCTCCAATGTCAGATACGCAGTATTTT. Protein product: CASSYPPMSDTQYF.

This clonotype has ten or more counts. The chain couples TRBV3-1 to TRBJ2-4; D unresolved. This CDR3 region has 15 residues. Trimming shortened V by 0 bases and J by 4 bases, and 10 bases separated the two germline ends. The germline CDR1 and CDR2 sequences are LGHDT and YNNKEL (reference sequence). The CDR3 sequence: CASSQEQTFKNIQYF. CDR3 nucleotide sequence: TGTGCCAGCAGCCAAGAACAGACATTTAAAAACATTCAGTACTTC. The full variable domain, rest sourced from reference TRBV3-1 and TRBJ2-4, is DTAVSQTPKYLVTQMGNDKSIKCEQNLGHDTMYWYKQDSKKFLKIMFSYNNKELIINETVPNRFSPKSPDKAHLNLHINSLELGDSAVYFCASSQEQTFKNIQYFGAGTRLSVL.

The chain combines TRBV29-1 with TRBJ2-3; 7 bases agree with TRBD2. Germline V gives CDR1 SQVTM, CDR2 ANQGSEA. CDR3 length equals 12 residues. V lost 4 bases to trimming and J lost 4 bases; unmatched junction nucleotides: 2. The CDR3 DNA reads TGCAGCGTTGGTCGGGAGGCAGATACGCAGTATTTT. It is translated as CSVGREADTQYF.

DNA for the CDR3: TGTGCCAGCAGCGCCAGCCTGGGGCAGGTCACCTACGAGCAGTACTTC. Its translation: CASSASLGQVTYEQYF. V gene TRBV7-2 combines with J gene TRBJ2-7, with D possibly TRBD1 on 5 matching bases. The CDR3 runs to 16 residues. Between the trimmed V and J ends, which lost 5 bases and 2 bases, there was a span of 19 bases. The germline V gene encodes CDR1 SGHTA and CDR2 FQGNSA.

Note on this clonotype: The junction departs from germline at one end; a sequencing error may be responsible. The V gene is TRBV20-1, the J gene TRBJ1-5, with 8 bases identical to TRBD1. The germline V gene encodes CDR1 DFQATT and CDR2 SNEGSKA (reference sequence). This CDR3 region has 17 residues. The CDR3 spells CRASSGTGWGSNQPQHF. In DNA form, the CDR3 reads TGCAGGGCTAGTTCCGGGACAGGCTGGGGGAGCAATCAGCCCCAGCATTTT.

CDR3 residues: CSGDSGSTEAFF. CDR3 coding DNA: TGCAGCGGGGACAGTGGTAGCACTGAAGCTTTCTTT. This chain connects TRBV29-1 to TRBJ1-1; 7 nucleotides align to TRBD1. Germline V CDR1 and CDR2: SQVTM, ANQGSEA. This CDR3 has 12 residues. V shed 7 bases, J shed 4 bases, and the junction held 6 bases outside the gene matches. Drawing the rest from reference TRBV29-1 and TRBJ1-1, the complete variable domain is SAVISQKPSRDICQRGTSLTIQCQVDSQVTMMFWYRQQPGQSLTLIATANQGSEATYESGFVIDKFPISRPNLTFSTLTVSNMSPEDSSIYLCSGDSGSTEAFFGQGTRLTVV.

V and J are TRBV27 and TRBJ2-3, with TRBD2 matching 14 bases. Trimming at V came to 5 bases and at J to 5 bases, leaving 6 bases not matched to a gene. CDR1 and CDR2 from the germline V gene are MNHEY and SMNVEV (reference sequence). The CDR3 runs to 16 residues. This chain's CDR3 is CASSRGLAGGQDTQYF. CDR3 DNA: TGTGCCAGCAGTAGAGGACTAGCGGGAGGCCAAGATACGCAGTATTTT.

This clonotype was counted between two and nine times. The V and J genes are TRBV20-1 and TRBJ2-1; D not certain. The V gene's germline CDR1 is DFQATT and CDR2 SNEGSKA (reference sequence). Trimming cost V 3 bases and J 6 bases, with 6 bases left between them. The CDR3 length is 11 residues. CDR3 residues: CSASTRNEQFF. As DNA, the CDR3 is TGCAGTGCTAGTACTCGCAATGAGCAGTTCTTC.

This clonotype was counted between two and nine times. V is TRBV2 and J is TRBJ2-1; D not certain. Trimming removed 6 bases from V and 4 bases from J, with 4 bases in between. CDR3 length: 11 residues. Germline loops: CDR1 SNHLY, CDR2 FYNNEI. The CDR3: CASREYNEQFF. In DNA, the CDR3 is TGTGCCAGCAGAGAGTACAATGAGCAGTTCTTC.

The chain combines TRBV5-1 with TRBJ1-2, with no clear D. This CDR3 comprises 13 residues. Germline loops: CDR1 SGHRS, CDR2 YFSETQ. The V gene lost 4 bases and the J gene lost 3 bases, with 10 bases spanning the gap. The CDR3, as DNA: TGCGCCAGCAGCGCCGGGATCGACTATGGCTACACCTTC. It translates to CASSAGIDYGYTF.

The rearrangement links TRBV19 to TRBJ1-2; D gene uncertain. Germline-derived CDR1 and CDR2 are LNHDA and SQIVND (reference sequence). The CDR3 is 17 amino acids. Trimming shortened V by 3 bases and J by 0 bases, and 17 bases separated the two germline ends. CDR3 nucleotide sequence: TGTGCCAGTAGTATGTTTACCCGGCACGGAGCTAACTATGGCTACACCTTC. The encoded protein is CASSMFTRHGANYGYTF.